The sequence of this T cell receptor beta chain was determined in a study of blood T cell repertoires in COVID-19. This table comes from immunoSEQ multiplex PCR, and its TCRdb copy is limited to in-frame clones, with some not included. The sample has hundreds of thousands of clones, around 88% seen once. The ends were cut back, 3 bases at V and 4 bases at J, with 16 bases in the middle. The CDR3 runs to 16 residues. Germline lookup yields CDR1 MDHEN and CDR2 SYDVKM. Participant age was about 18 to 89 years, and participants resided in roughly 24 US areas. Membership in each cohort depended on participant-reported clinical history.

This TCR came from a woman between 50 and 59 years old with acute COVID-19. The sequencing input was PBMCs or T cells enriched from blood (not recorded which). The J gene is TRBJ1-5, the V gene TRBV28; D gene unclear. CDR3 sequence: CASSFIKAGKNQPQHF. The CDR3 coding sequence is TGTGCCAGCAGTTTTATTAAGGCAGGCAAAAATCAGCCCCAGCATTTT.